The subject of this entry is one TCR beta chain. Its antigen remains unidentified. This sample was taken from a study of T cell repertoires in cytomegalovirus infection. Study as a whole: It can be stated that public TCR beta signatures indicated CMV infection as well as a matching HLA type. Study-wide points: Predominance within the ex vivo response was attributable to HLA-C-restricted CMV-specific TCR beta clonotypes. Based on cumulative public TCR beta family frequency, carriers of CMV plus the relevant HLA were identified.

The CDR3 contains 11 residues. Germline loops: CDR1 DFQATT, CDR2 SNEGSKA (reference sequence). The V and J ends lost 6 bases and 5 bases respectively, with 10 bases between them. Via MiXCR, TCRdb re-called the reads, giving one row per CDR3 protein. Among around 550,000 distinct CDR3 sequences listed, approximately 26% were seen once. The sequence derives from a human donor in good health (CMV status not recorded). Some clones in this sample may be carry-over from other donors' samples. The chain joins TRBV20-1 to TRBJ2-5; no clear D gene. The source material was PBMCs. DNA for the CDR3: TGCAGTGCACAAGAGTGGGAGACCCAGTACTTC. Amino acid sequence: CSAQEWETQYF.